The TCR beta chain described here comes from a study of shared clonotypes between healthy human individuals. Profiling relied on immunoSEQ multiplex PCR, and the TCRdb table lists in-frame clones only, not all of them. The sample lists 1,400,000 or so clones; approximately 98.5% were seen once. The germline CDR1 and CDR2 sequences are MNHEY and SVGAGI. The CDR3 is 16 amino acids. V trimming: 0 bases; J trimming: 5 bases; junction bases outside the gene matches: 5. The chain uses TRBV6-5 and TRBJ2-2; 8 bases are a match to TRBD2. Sequencing was done on a sample of naive CD4+ T cells sorted from blood. Noted subset: CD45RA+ positively selected. The TCR was taken from a man aged 25 to 45 in good health. The CDR3 here is CASSYSTTSDTGELFF. The CDR3 bases are TGTGCCAGCAGTTACTCGACGACTAGCGATACCGGGGAGCTGTTTTTT.